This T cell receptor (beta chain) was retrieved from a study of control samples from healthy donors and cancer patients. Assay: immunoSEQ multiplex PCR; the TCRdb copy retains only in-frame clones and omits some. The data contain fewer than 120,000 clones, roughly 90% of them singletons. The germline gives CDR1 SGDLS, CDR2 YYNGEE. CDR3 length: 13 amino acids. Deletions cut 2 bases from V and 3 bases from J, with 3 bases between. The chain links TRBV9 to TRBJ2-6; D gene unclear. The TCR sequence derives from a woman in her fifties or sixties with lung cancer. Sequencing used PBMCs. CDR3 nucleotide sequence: TGTGCCAGCAGCGTTGGTGGGGCCAACGTCCTGACTTTC. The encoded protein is CASSVGGANVLTF.